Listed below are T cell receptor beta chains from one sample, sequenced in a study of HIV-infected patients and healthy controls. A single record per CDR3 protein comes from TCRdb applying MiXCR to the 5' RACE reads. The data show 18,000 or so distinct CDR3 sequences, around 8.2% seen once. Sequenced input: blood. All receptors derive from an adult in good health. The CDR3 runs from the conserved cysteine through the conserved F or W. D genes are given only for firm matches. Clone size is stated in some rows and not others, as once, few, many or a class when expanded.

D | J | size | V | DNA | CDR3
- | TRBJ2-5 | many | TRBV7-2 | TGTGCCAGCAGCTTAGGAACCAACCAGGGAGGGACCCAGTACTTC | CASSLGTNQGGTQYF
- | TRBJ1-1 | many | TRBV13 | TGTGCCAGCAGCTCACTGCCCTTGGGCACTGAAGCTTTCTTT | CASSSLPLGTEAFF
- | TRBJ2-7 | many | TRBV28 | TGTGCCAGCATAACAAGCCGCGGGACACACTACGAGCAGTACTTC | CASITSRGTHYEQYF
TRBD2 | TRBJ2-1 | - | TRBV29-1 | TGCAGCGTTGAGCGGGAGGGCCCTCGGGACAATGAGCAGTTCTTC | CSVEREGPRDNEQFF
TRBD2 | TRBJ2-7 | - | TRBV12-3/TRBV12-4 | TGTGCCAGCAGTCCTACCGGGACTAGTGCCTACGAGCAGTACTTC | CASSPTGTSAYEQYF
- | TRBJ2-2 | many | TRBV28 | TGTGCCAGCAGTTTCCCCTGGGGTAGCGCCACCGGGGAGCTGTTTTTT | CASSFPWGSATGELFF
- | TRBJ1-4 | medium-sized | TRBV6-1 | TGTGCCAGCAGTGAAGGGTTCGGAAATGAAAAACTGTTTTTT | CASSEGFGNEKLFF
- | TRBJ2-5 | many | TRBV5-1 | TGCGCCAGCAGTCCAGGGGCACCAGAGACCCAGTACTTC | CASSPGAPETQYF
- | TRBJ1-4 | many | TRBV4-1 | TGCGCCAGCAGCCAAAATCGACAGGTCCACGAAAAACTGTTTTTT | CASSQNRQVHEKLFF
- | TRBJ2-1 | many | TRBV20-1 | TGCAGTGCTAATTTCTGGGCCACCGGGGTCAATGAGCAGTTCTTC | CSANFWATGVNEQFF
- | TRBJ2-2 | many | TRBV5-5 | TGTGCCAGCAGCTGGGACGGGGCGAACACCGGGGAGCTGTTTTTT | CASSWDGANTGELFF
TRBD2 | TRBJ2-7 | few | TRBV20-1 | TGCAGTGCTGCCCAGGGAGCGGGAGGGACTTACGAGCAGTACTTC | CSAAQGAGGTYEQYF
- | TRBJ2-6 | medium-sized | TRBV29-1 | TGCAGCGTTGGACCCGAGTCTGGGGCCAACGTCCTGACTTTC | CSVGPESGANVLTF
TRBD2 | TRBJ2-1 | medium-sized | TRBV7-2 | TGTGCCAGCAGCTTAGCAGCGGGAGGGCTGAATGAGCAGTTCTTC | CASSLAAGGLNEQFF
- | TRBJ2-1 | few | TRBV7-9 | TGTGCCAGCAGCTTAGTTACAGGACCATACTACAATGAGCAGTTCTTC | CASSLVTGPYYNEQFF
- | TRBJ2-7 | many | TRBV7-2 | TGTGCCAGCAGCGACAATAACTACGAGCAGTACTTC | CASSDNNYEQYF
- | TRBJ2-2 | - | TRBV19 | TGTGCCAGTAGTTCCCGGATTGGGGGAAGTGCGAACACCGGGGAGCTGTTTTTT | CASSSRIGGSANTGELFF
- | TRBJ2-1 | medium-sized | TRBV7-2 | TGTGCCAGCATCCCGGACAGACTTGAGGCCTACAATGAGCAGTTCTTC | CASIPDRLEAYNEQFF
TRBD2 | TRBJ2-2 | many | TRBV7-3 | TGTGCCAGCAGCTTAGGTTCTAGCGGGAGAATCGGGGAGCTGTTTTTT | CASSLGSSGRIGELFF
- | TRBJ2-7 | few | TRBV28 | TGTGCCAGCCTTTCGGACCACGGATACGAGCAGTACTTC | CASLSDHGYEQYF
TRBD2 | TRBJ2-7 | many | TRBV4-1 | TGCGCCAGCAGCCAAACCGGGACTAGCGGGAGTGGGTACGAGCAGTACTTC | CASSQTGTSGSGYEQYF
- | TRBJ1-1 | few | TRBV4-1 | TGCGCCAGCAGCCAGGGGGCCAGGGGACCCGCGAACACTGAAGCTTTCTTT | CASSQGARGPANTEAFF
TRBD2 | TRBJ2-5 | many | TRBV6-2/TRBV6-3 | TGTGCCAGCAGTTTAGGGTCTCTAGCGGGAGCGAAAGAGACCCAGTACTTC | CASSLGSLAGAKETQYF
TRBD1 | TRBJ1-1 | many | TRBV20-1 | TGCAGTGCTCTTCCGACCGGGACAGGGAAGTCCACTGAAGCTTTCTTT | CSALPTGTGKSTEAFF
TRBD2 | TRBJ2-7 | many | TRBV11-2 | TGTGCCAGCAGCCGACTAGCGGGAACCTACGAGCAGTACTTC | CASSRLAGTYEQYF
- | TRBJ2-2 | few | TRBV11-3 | TGTGCCAGCAGCTTAGAAGGTGTGGGGACGGCGAGCACCGGGGAGCTGTTTTTT | CASSLEGVGTASTGELFF
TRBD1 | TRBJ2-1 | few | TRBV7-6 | TGTGCCAGCAGTTCGGGACAGGGGGCGCGGAATGAGCAGTTCTTC | CASSSGQGARNEQFF
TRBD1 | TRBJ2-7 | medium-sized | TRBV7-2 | TGTGCCAGCAGGGTGCCAGGGGGCGAGCAGTACTTC | CASRVPGGEQYF
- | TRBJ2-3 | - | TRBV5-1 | TGCGCCAGCAGGACCGGCCGCACAGGGACAAATACGCAGTATTTT | CASRTGRTGTNTQYF
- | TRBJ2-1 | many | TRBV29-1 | TGCAGCGTTGAAGACTCCGTCAGCTCCTACAATGAGCAGTTCTTC | CSVEDSVSSYNEQFF
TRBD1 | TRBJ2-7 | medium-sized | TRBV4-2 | TGTGCCAGCAGCCAAGATTGGCTGGGACAGGGCTACGAGCAGTACTTC | CASSQDWLGQGYEQYF
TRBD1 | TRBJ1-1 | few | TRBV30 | TGTGCCTGGAGTGGACAGGGTCGATACACTGAAGCTTTCTTT | CAWSGQGRYTEAFF
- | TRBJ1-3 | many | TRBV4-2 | TGTGCCAGCAGCCAAGATGCCGAGATCTCTGGAAACACCATATATTTT | CASSQDAEISGNTIYF
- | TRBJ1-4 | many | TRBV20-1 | TGCAGCCCGTCCCTCCCAGGGACTAATGAAAAACTGTTTTTT | CSPSLPGTNEKLFF
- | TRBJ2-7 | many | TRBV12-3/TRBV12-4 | TGTGCCAGCAGCCGTCGGGGCCCACCCGACGAGCAGTACTTC | CASSRRGPPDEQYF
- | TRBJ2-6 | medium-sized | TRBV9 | TGTGCCAGCAGCCCTCCGGGGACGAGCTCTGGGGCCAACGTCCTGACTTTC | CASSPPGTSSGANVLTF
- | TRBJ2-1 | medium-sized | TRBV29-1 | TGCAGCGTTGAAGTCGCAAGCGTCAATGAGCAGTTCTTC | CSVEVASVNEQFF
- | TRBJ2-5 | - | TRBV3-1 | TGTGCCAGCAGCCAAGAGCTAGACGAGACCCAGTACTTC | CASSQELDETQYF
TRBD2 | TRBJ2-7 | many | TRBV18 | TGTGCCAGCTCATCAGGACTAGCGGGGAGAGAGCAGTACTTC | CASSSGLAGREQYF
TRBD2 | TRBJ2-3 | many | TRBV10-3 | TGTGCCATCAGTGGGGGGACTAGCGGGAGTAATAATACGCAGTATTTT | CAISGGTSGSNNTQYF
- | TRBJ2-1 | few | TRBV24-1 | TGTGCCACCAGTGGGCCCGGGACAACGAATTACAATGAGCAGTTCTTC | CATSGPGTTNYNEQFF
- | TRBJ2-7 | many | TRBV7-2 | TGTGCCAGCAGCTTAGTTTATAGGGGCGGCCCGTCGGACGAGCAGTACTTC | CASSLVYRGGPSDEQYF
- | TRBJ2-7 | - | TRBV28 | TGTGCCGCTGCGACGGGACGGAGTATCCACGAGCAGTACTTC | CAAATGRSIHEQYF
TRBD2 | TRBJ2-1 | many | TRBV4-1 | TGCGCCAGCAGCCATCGGACTAGCGCCTACAATGAGCAGTTCTTC | CASSHRTSAYNEQFF
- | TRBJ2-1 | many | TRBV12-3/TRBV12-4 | TGTGCCTCTATGGAGGGCAACAATGAGCAGTTCTTC | CASMEGNNEQFF
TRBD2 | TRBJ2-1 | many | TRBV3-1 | TGTGCCAGCAGCCCCGCTGTGGGTAGCGGGAGGGCCGGGTTCTTC | CASSPAVGSGRAGFF
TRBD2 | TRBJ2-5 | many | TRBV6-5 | TGTGCCAGCAGTTACGGGGGGGGAGGAGAGACCCAGTACTTC | CASSYGGGGETQYF
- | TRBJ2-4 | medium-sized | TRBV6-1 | TGTGCCAGCAGTGACGCCGCTCTCAATGCAAACATTCAGTACTTC | CASSDAALNANIQYF
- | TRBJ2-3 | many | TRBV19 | TGTGCCAGTAAGACCACCTTTGCGGGTAGCACAGATACGCAGTATTTT | CASKTTFAGSTDTQYF
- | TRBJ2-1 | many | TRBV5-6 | TGTGCCAGCAGCTTGCCTAGCCCTTTGAATGAGCAGTTCTTC | CASSLPSPLNEQFF
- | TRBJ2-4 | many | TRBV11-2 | TGTGCCAGCAGCTTAACCGGGGCCAAAAACATTCAGTACTTC | CASSLTGAKNIQYF
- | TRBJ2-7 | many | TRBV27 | TGTGCCAGCAGGGACTCTTCCTACGAGCAGTACTTC | CASRDSSYEQYF
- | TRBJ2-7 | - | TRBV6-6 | TGTGCCAGCAGTTACTATGGTCGGGGAAACTCCTACGAGCAGTACTTC | CASSYYGRGNSYEQYF
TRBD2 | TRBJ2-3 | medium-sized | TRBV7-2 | TGTGCCAGCGCATTGATGGGACTAGCGGGAGGGAACGCAGATACGCAGTATTTT | CASALMGLAGGNADTQYF